The clone carrying this TCR beta chain was counted a single time. What it binds is not known. One end of the junction is discordant with germline, which a read error may explain. The assay was immunoSEQ multiplex PCR, and TCRdb's table has in-frame clones only and misses some. The table has some 130,000 clones, under 90% seen once. The data were taken from a study of T cell responses to AZD1222 COVID-19 vaccine. Germline assignment: CDR1 MNHNY and CDR2 SVGAGI (reference sequence). CDR3 length: 12 residues. Study-level findings and limits: All repertoire sampling was performed exclusively after the peak T cell response.

The receptor was isolated from an adult in good health. The sample was peripheral blood, taken on day 0 of AZD1222 vaccination. The chain joins TRBV6-6 to TRBJ2-3; 12 bases are shared with TRBD1. CDR3 sequence reads: CASTQGDRGQTF. The CDR3 DNA reads as TGTGCCAGCACCCAGGGGGACAGGGGGCAAACTTTT.